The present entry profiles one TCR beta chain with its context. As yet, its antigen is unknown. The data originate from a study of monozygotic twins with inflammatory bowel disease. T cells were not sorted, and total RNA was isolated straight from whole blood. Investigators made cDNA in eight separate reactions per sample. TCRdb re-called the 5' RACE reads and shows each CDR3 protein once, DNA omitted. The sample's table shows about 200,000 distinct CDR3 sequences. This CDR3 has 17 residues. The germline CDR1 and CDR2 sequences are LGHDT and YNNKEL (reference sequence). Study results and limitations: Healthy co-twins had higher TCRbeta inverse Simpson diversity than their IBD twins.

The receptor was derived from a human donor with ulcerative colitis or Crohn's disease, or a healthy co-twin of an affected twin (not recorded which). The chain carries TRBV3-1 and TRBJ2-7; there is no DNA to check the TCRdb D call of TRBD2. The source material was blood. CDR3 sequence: CASSQDNGRGVSYEQYF.